This TCR beta chain was identified during a study of blood T cells in healthy people across ages. Findings of the study overall: Older individuals had lower TCR beta diversity per million T cells (the decline was roughly linear).

Healthy individuals of Caucasian origin from Russia, aged roughly 6 to 100, served as donors. Remarks on this clonotype: Its antigen is currently unknown.

A J-beta primer mix and a sample-barcoded 5' primer were used in a second PCR of roughly 6 to 11 cycles. Each TCR beta cDNA got a 12-nucleotide random molecular identifier. TCRdb recomputed calls from the 5' RACE reads with MiXCR, one row per CDR3 protein. This sample carries roughly 1,500,000 distinct CDR3 sequences, roughly 40% of them seen once, and the ten largest clones take 6.5% to 10%. The CDR3 loop spans 16 amino acids. Trimming took 0 bases from V and 3 from J, leaving 12 bases between them. Germline-derived CDR1 and CDR2 are ENHRY and SYGVKD. This receptor was identified in a woman aged 18-30 years in good health. Specimen: blood. This chain uses TRBV10-3 with TRBJ2-1; D unclear. The CDR3 DNA is TGTGCCATCAGTGAGTCGACGGGCACCAACTACAATGAGCAGTTCTTC. It yields the protein CAISESTGTNYNEQFF.